Sequencing of this TCR beta chain was carried out in a study of shared clonotypes between healthy human individuals. Findings and limits, study-wide: The study drew on few donors, limiting represented genetic and exposure-history diversity.

Over several immunoSEQ plates, each subset's genomic DNA was distributed in even portions. Here immunoSEQ multiplex PCR was the method, and the copy in TCRdb shows in-frame clones only, minus some. The table includes around 2,000,000 clones, approximately 94% detected once. Concerning this clone itself: What it binds is not known. Other DNA sequences from this sample encode an identical CDR3 as well.

Germline V lookup: CDR1 MNHEY, CDR2 SVGAGI. The CDR3 is 14 amino acids. V shed 2 bases and J shed 1 base, with 6 bases lying between them. Naive-designated CD8 cells lacked CD45RO, were positively enriched for CCR7, and omitted terminally differentiated effector memory CD45RA+ cells. What was sequenced was naive CD8+ T cells from PBMCs. This TCR was sampled from a man between 18 and 35 years old in good health. Some clones in this sample may be carry-over from other donors' samples. The V and J genes are TRBV6-5 and TRBJ1-5; D unresolved. The CDR3 DNA follows: TGTGCCAGCAGTTACAGAGGGAGCAATCAGCCCCAGCATTTT. Translated, it gives CASSYRGSNQPQHF.